The 19 T cell receptor beta chains listed next were all sequenced from one sample in a study of metastatic and nonmetastatic thyroid tumors. Not a single patient had been given any form of treatment at any point before undergoing thyroid surgery. TCRdb re-analyzed the PCR reads using MiXCR. The table has roughly 89,000 clones, approximately 12% seen once. Sequenced material: tumor tissue. The source of these receptors is a female donor with papillary thyroid cancer or a benign thyroid nodule (not recorded which). Some clones in this sample may be carry-over from other donors' samples.

The rearrangement uses TRBV5-1 and TRBJ2-1, with TRBD2 matching over 9 bases. Germline lookup yields CDR1 SGHRS and CDR2 YFSETQ. V lost 2 bases and J lost 5; bases outside the gene matches: 14. The CDR3 extends over 18 amino acids. DNA for the CDR3: TGCGCCAGCAGCTTCTACCCGGAGTATAGCGGGAGACACAATGAGCAGTTCTTC. Residues: CASSFYPEYSGRHNEQFF.

In its sample, this clone was seen many times. The gene calls are TRBV19 and TRBJ2-1; tentatively, D is TRBD2 (6 bases). Germline-derived CDR1 and CDR2 are LNHDA and SQIVND (reference sequence). The CDR3 covers 16 residues. V lost 3 bases and J lost 9, with 21 bases in between. The CDR3 spells CASSISTGVPATEQFF. The DNA of the CDR3 is TGTGCCAGTAGTATTTCAACGGGAGTTCCCGCAACTGAGCAGTTCTTC.

Many counts were recorded for this clone. The CDR3 DNA follows: TGTGCCAGCAGTTCTGGGACACCTAGTAACTATGGCTACACCTTC. Translating it yields CASSSGTPSNYGYTF. The chain joins TRBV27 to TRBJ1-2; D is possibly TRBD1 (6 bases). The germline V and J ends were trimmed by 4 bases and 1 base, with 13 bases remaining between them. This CDR3 spans 15 amino acids. The germline gives CDR1 MNHEY, CDR2 SMNVEV (reference sequence).

This clone has ten or more counts. This chain links TRBV5-5 with TRBJ2-1, with 7 bases fitting TRBD2. There are 15 residues in the CDR3. Trimming took 0 bases from V and 5 from J; bases not matched to a gene: 5. CDR1 and CDR2 (germline): SGHKS, YYEKEE (reference sequence). The CDR3 DNA follows: TGTGCCAGCAGCTTGGCGGCTAGCGGACACAATGAGCAGTTCTTC. Its protein product is CASSLAASGHNEQFF.

This clone was seen many times. This chain joins TRBV2 and TRBJ1-1; no reliable D call. This CDR3 has 13 amino acids. The germline V and J ends were trimmed by 0 bases and 6 bases, with 8 bases remaining between them. Germline CDR1 SNHLY, CDR2 FYNNEI. The CDR3 bases are TGTGCCAGCAGTGAAGCAGCCGAGGCTGAAGCTTTCTTT. Translation: CASSEAAEAEAFF.

The chain employs TRBV10-3 and TRBJ2-2, with TRBD2 matching over 11 bases. Germline V gives CDR1 ENHRY, CDR2 SYGVKD. There are 17 residues in the CDR3. V lost 4 bases to trimming and J lost 3 bases; unmatched junction nucleotides: 7. CDR3 bases: TGTGCCATCAGTGCCGGTAGCGGGAGGGGAGACACCGGGGAGCTGTTTTTT. It yields the protein CAISAGSGRGDTGELFF.

As to this clone: With a much larger clone just one base away, this may be a read error. The chain combines TRBV9 with TRBJ2-1; D uncertain. The CDR3 runs to 14 residues. The V gene lost 1 base and the J gene lost 8 bases, with 13 bases spanning the gap. CDR1 and CDR2 (germline): SGDLS, YYNGEE. DNA of the CDR3: TGTGCCAGCAGCGTATCCCCCCGAGAGTATGAGCAGTTCTTC. Translated: CASSVSPREYEQFF.

Many counts were recorded for this clone. The chain links TRBV9 to TRBJ2-7; D is unresolved. Germline assignment: CDR1 SGDLS and CDR2 YYNGEE. Trimming pared 7 bases from V and 7 bases from J, leaving 18 bases between. The CDR3 is made up of 13 amino acids. CDR3 loop: CASYPGPTGEQYF. In DNA form, the CDR3 reads TGTGCCAGCTACCCAGGACCCACCGGTGAGCAGTACTTC.

This clone has at least ten counts. The sample carries other DNA sequences with the same CDR3. This chain uses TRBV11-3 with TRBJ2-2; no definite D call. V gave up 5 bases and J gave up 2 bases, with 3 bases separating them. The CDR3 runs to 12 residues. Per the germline V gene, CDR1 is SGHNT and CDR2 is YENEEA. CDR3: CASSPNTGELFF. The CDR3 coding sequence is TGTGCCAGCAGCCCAAACACCGGGGAGCTGTTTTTT.

A remark on this clone: This may stem from a read error, because a much larger clone lies one nucleotide away. This chain connects TRBV10-1 to TRBJ2-3; D unresolved. The CDR3 is 10 residues long. V was clipped by 7 bases and J by 2 bases, with 1 base between them. Germline CDR1 WNHNN, CDR2 SYGVQD (reference sequence). CDR3 nucleotide sequence: TGCGCCAGCATCACAGATACGCAGTATTTT. Translating gives CASITDTQYF.

This clone was seen at least ten times. The rearrangement uses TRBV5-1 and TRBJ2-2, with D perhaps matching TRBD1 (6 bases). The CDR3 runs 15 residues. Germline V gene sequence: CDR1 SGHRS, CDR2 YFSETQ. V lost 0 bases to trimming and J lost 2 bases, with 8 bases between them. The CDR3 sequence is CASSLAQGNTGELFF. CDR3 sequence (DNA): TGCGCCAGCAGCTTGGCACAGGGTAACACCGGGGAGCTGTTTTTT.

As concerns this clone: Since a much larger clone is just one base distant, this may be a read error. The V call is TRBV19, the J call TRBJ1-5; the match to TRBD2 covers 8 bases. The closer fit of TRBJ2-3 to the DNA end suggests the J call may be wrong. CDR3 length: 17 residues. CDR1 and CDR2 from the germline V gene are LNHDA and SQIVND (reference sequence). CDR3 nucleotides: TGTGCCAGTAGTATCGGGCGGGGGGCCACTAGCAATCAGCCCCAGTATTTT. Its translation is CASSIGRGATSNQPQYF.

This clone was detected a few times. The chain is built from TRBV6-1 and TRBJ2-2, with TRBD2 matching over 7 bases. V dropped 10 bases and J dropped 6; count of bases not matched to a gene: 14. Germline V gene data show CDR1 as MNHNS and CDR2 as SASEGT. The CDR3 consists of 15 residues. This CDR3 is CAIKAGVPGAGELFF. CDR3 in DNA: TGTGCCATCAAGGCGGGAGTGCCCGGGGCCGGGGAGCTGTTTTTT.

This clone has more than one count but fewer than ten. This chain links TRBV6-2 or TRBV6-3 with TRBJ2-3, with a weak D call TRBD2 (5 bases). The CDR3 spans 14 residues. With 6 bases removed from V and 4 bases from J, the gap between germline ends came to 14 bases. CDR1 MNHEY and CDR2 SVGEGT come from the germline V gene. Written as DNA, the CDR3 is TGTGCCAGCAGACACACCCTGGGAGCAGATACGCAGTATTTT. It encodes CASRHTLGADTQYF.

In this sample, this clone turned up a few times. The rearrangement joins TRBV28 to TRBJ2-7; 7 bases fit TRBD1. Looked up from germline, CDR1 is MDHEN and CDR2 is SYDVKM. V lost 3 bases, J lost 3 bases, and 5 bases stayed unmatched. The CDR3 runs 14 residues. CDR3 loop: CASSLRQGVYEQYF. CDR3 sequence (DNA): TGTGCCAGCAGTTTGAGGCAGGGGGTCTACGAGCAGTACTTC.

This clone was observed at least ten times. A much larger clone sits a single nucleotide away, making a read error possible. The V gene is TRBV12-3 or TRBV12-4, the J gene TRBJ2-2; D may be TRBD1 or TRBD2 (5 bases each). V was shortened by 5 bases and J by 6 bases, with 13 bases between the two germline ends. The CDR3 covers 14 residues. The CDR3 here is CASSPGRGPGELFF. The CDR3 DNA follows: TGTGCCAGCAGTCCGGGACGAGGACCCGGGGAGCTGTTTTTT.

About this clone: Since a much larger clone is just one base distant, this may be a read error. The chain links TRBV11-2 to TRBJ2-2; 7 nucleotides agree with TRBD1. This CDR3 contains 19 residues. Germline V gives CDR1 SGHAT, CDR2 FQNNGV. V shed 5 bases, J shed 1 base, and the junction held 16 bases outside the gene matches. The CDR3 DNA is TGTGCCAGCAGCCCCCCCGGGCAGGGGGTTTTCGAGAACACCGGGGAGCTGTTTTTT. Encoded protein: CASSPPGQGVFENTGELFF.

This clone was counted many times. The chain combines TRBV28 with TRBJ2-5; D possibly corresponds to TRBD2 (6 bases). The CDR3 length is 17 residues. The germline V gene has CDR1 MDHEN and CDR2 SYDVKM. Trimming cost V 5 bases and J 1 base, with 20 bases left between them. Written as DNA, the CDR3 is TGTGCCAGCAGTACCCCGCGGTCCGGGGGACGCCAAGAGACCCAGTACTTC. Translated, it gives CASSTPRSGGRQETQYF. Based on the CDR3 plus reference TRBV28 and TRBJ2-5, the full variable domain is DVKVTQSSRYLVKRTGEKVFLECVQDMDHENMFWYRQDPGLGLRLIYFSYDVKMKEKGDIPEGYSVSREKKERFSLILESASTNQTSMYLCASSTPRSGGRQETQYFGPGTRLLVL.

This clone was seen a few times. This chain joins TRBV6-1 and TRBJ2-5; D gene uncertain. The length of the CDR3 is 14 residues. V was shortened by 6 bases and J by 2 bases, with 13 bases between the two germline ends. CDR1 is MNHNS and CDR2 is SASEGT in the germline V gene. The CDR3 DNA is TGTGCCAGCAGCCCCAGGCCGTATCAAGAGACCCAGTACTTC. Translated: CASSPRPYQETQYF.